This T cell receptor (beta chain) was observed in a study of T cells in Graves' hyperthyroidism and ophthalmopathy. Study-wide findings and caveats: In simple terms, a model built on 13 V-J features told ophthalmopathy apart from stable hyperthyroidism.

The CDR3 is 14 residues long. Germline assignment: CDR1 WSHSY and CDR2 SAAADI. V shed 5 bases and J 6 bases; nucleotides not matched to a gene: 7. RNA transcripts yielded amplified TCR beta CDR3 regions. The study used the HTBI primer set for a first-round RT-PCR of the TCR CDR3. TCRdb re-analysed the multiplex PCR reads in MiXCR, keeping a single row per CDR3 protein. Among a few hundred thousand distinct CDR3 sequences, 25% were seen once, and the ten largest hold 70% to 75%. This clonotype was detected only a few times. What it binds is unknown. Hyperthyroidism patients were newly diagnosed, had disease duration under 2 months, and were aged 18 to 65 years. Thyroid ultrasound, orbital computed tomography, clinical symptoms, and serum thyroxine and TRAb underpinned diagnoses.

The sequencing input was blood. This sequence joins TRBV10-2 and TRBJ2-7, with 10 nucleotides matching TRBD1. This sequence was found in a man in his fifties or sixties with Graves' hyperthyroidism. The chain's CDR3 is CASSSSRTGGEQYF. The CDR3, as DNA: TGCGCCAGCAGTTCCTCCCGGACAGGGGGCGAGCAGTACTTC.